Listed below are T cell receptor beta chains from one sample, sequenced in a study of beta chain features in type 1 diabetes. Only in-frame clones appear in the TCRdb table, and some are missing; sequencing was by immunoSEQ multiplex PCR. The sample yields approximately 170,000 clones, less than 9.5% seen once. The sequenced sample was central memory CD4+ T cells from blood. Source of these receptors: a woman in her thirties or forties with type 1 diabetes. Both conserved end residues are part of each CDR3. The D gene is left open where the match is weak. The listing skips clone size in some rows; elsewhere it reads once, few, many or a size class.

>TRBV28|TRBJ2-3|.|15|TRBD2
TGTGCCAGCAGCCCCCAGGGCGGGAGAAAGGATACGCAGTATTTT
CASSPQGGRKDTQYF
>TRBV6-5|TRBJ2-1|few|12|TRBD1
TGTGCCACCGGGGACAGATCCAATGAGCAGTTCTTC
CATGDRSNEQFF
>TRBV6-4|TRBJ2-1|few|15|TRBD1
TGTGCCAGCAGTAAGGGACAGGGCTATGGCAATGAGCAGTTCTTC
CASSKGQGYGNEQFF
>TRBV7-9|TRBJ2-7|.|16|.
TGTGCCAGCAGCTTAGCGCTGGCGAGGGGGGGCCACGAGCAGTACTTC
CASSLALARGGHEQYF
>TRBV27|TRBJ2-3|few|16|TRBD2
TGTGCCAGCAGTGCCCCCCGAGCGGGAGGATCAGATACGCAGTATTTT
CASSAPRAGGSDTQYF
>TRBV5-1|TRBJ2-7|.|14|.
TGCGCCAGCAGCTTTCAGGTTAGCTCCTACGAGCAGTACTTC
CASSFQVSSYEQYF
>TRBV7-9|TRBJ2-1|few|17|.
TGTGCCAGCAGCTTAGGTACGACTAGTATAACCTACAATGAGCAGTTCTTC
CASSLGTTSITYNEQFF
>TRBV18|TRBJ1-6|few|16|.
TGTGCCAGCTCACCACGAGGAGGGGGGGAGAATTCACCCCTCCACTTT
CASSPRGGGENSPLHF
>TRBV7-8|TRBJ2-1|many|18|TRBD2
TGTGCCAGCAGCTTAGTTTGGGGTACTAGCGGGAGAGGCAATGAGCAGTTCTTC
CASSLVWGTSGRGNEQFF
>TRBV21-1|TRBJ2-7|few|12|.
TGTGCCAATCGGCAGGTTCTCTACGAGCAGTACTTC
CANRQVLYEQYF
>TRBV9|TRBJ1-4|few|15|TRBD1
TGTGCCAGCAGCGTAGGGAGACAGGGAGGCGAAAAACTGTTTTTT
CASSVGRQGGEKLFF
>TRBV29-1|TRBJ1-2|few|14|.
TGCAGCGTTGAACCAGACAGACCCAAGTATGGCTACACCTTC
CSVEPDRPKYGYTF
>TRBV9|TRBJ1-1|.|15|.
TGTGCCAGCAGCCCCCAGGGAATTCCGGGCACTGAAGCTTTCTTT
CASSPQGIPGTEAFF
>TRBV7-2|TRBJ2-2|.|15|.
TGTGCCAGCAGCTTTTTAAGTCGGGGGACCGGGGAGCTGTTTTTT
CASSFLSRGTGELFF
>TRBV4-3|TRBJ2-1|.|14|TRBD2
TGCGCCAGCAGCCAAGCGGGAGGGGGGAATGAGCAGTTCTTC
CASSQAGGGNEQFF